This T cell receptor beta chain was found in a study of T cells in Graves' hyperthyroidism and ophthalmopathy. Template material for amplifying TCR beta CDR3 regions consisted of RNA transcripts. HTBI primers drove first-round RT-PCR of the TCR CDR3. A single record per CDR3 protein comes from TCRdb applying MiXCR to the multiplex PCR reads. The sample shows a few hundred thousand distinct CDR3 sequences, 20% to 25% of them seen only once. V was pared by 4 bases and J by 0 bases, with 9 bases between. The CDR3 spans 14 residues. Among the patients, aged 18 to 65, hyperthyroidism was newly diagnosed and had lasted under 2 months. Fresh 10 ml peripheral blood yielded PBMCs.

The sequencing sample was made of blood. The J gene is TRBJ1-1, the V gene TRBV12-3 or TRBV12-4, with TRBD1 as a possible D gene (5 bases). The sequence derives from a man in his fifties or sixties with Graves' hyperthyroidism. The CDR3 is CASSWGRMNTEAFF. The CDR3 nucleotides read TGTGCCAGCAGTTGGGGACGGATGAACACTGAAGCTTTCTTT.